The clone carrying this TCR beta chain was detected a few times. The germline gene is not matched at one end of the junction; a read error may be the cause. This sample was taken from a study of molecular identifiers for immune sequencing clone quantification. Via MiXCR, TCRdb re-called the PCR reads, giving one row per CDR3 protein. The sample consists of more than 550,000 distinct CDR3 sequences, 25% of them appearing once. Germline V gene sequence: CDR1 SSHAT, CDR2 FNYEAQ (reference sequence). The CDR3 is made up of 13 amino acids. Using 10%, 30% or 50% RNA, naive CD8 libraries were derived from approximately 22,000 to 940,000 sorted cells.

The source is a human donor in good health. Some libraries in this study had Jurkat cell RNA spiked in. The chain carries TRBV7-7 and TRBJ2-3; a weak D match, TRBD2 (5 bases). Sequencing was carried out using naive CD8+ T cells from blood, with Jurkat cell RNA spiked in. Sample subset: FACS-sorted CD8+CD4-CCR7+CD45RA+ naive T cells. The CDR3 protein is CASSEELGDTQYF. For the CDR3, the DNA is TGTGCTAGCAGCGAGGAACTAGGAGATACGCAGTATTTT.